This paragraph reports one T cell receptor beta chain. What it binds is unknown. Where ophthalmopathy was present, donors had moderate-to-severe activity, CAS ≥3, NOSPECS ≥4 and duration under 3 months. Uncontrolled infections, other autoimmune diseases, pregnancy or lactation barred patients from enrollment. These data come from a study of Graves' ophthalmopathy and Graves' hyperthyroidism. The study, taken as a whole, reports: Blood shared most expanded thyroid clonotypes above 0.001 frequency.

Trimming shortened V by 3 bases and J by 6 bases, and 11 bases separated the two germline ends. Germline V gene data show CDR1 as SGHTA and CDR2 as FQGNSA. The CDR3 has 13 residues. Researchers took RNA transcripts and amplified TCR beta CDR3 regions from them. Investigators did first-round RT-PCR with HTBI primers, then second-round multiplex PCR. TCRdb analysed the multiplex PCR reads with MiXCR anew, one entry per CDR3 protein. The sample contains about 740,000 distinct CDR3 sequences, roughly two fifths of which appear only once. The chain links TRBV7-2 to TRBJ1-1; D is uncertain. The sequence came from an adult man with Graves' ophthalmopathy. The sequencing input was peripheral blood. DNA for the CDR3: TGTGCCAGCAGCTTCTTATCATGGGCTGAAGCTTTCTTT. Its translation is CASSFLSWAEAFF.